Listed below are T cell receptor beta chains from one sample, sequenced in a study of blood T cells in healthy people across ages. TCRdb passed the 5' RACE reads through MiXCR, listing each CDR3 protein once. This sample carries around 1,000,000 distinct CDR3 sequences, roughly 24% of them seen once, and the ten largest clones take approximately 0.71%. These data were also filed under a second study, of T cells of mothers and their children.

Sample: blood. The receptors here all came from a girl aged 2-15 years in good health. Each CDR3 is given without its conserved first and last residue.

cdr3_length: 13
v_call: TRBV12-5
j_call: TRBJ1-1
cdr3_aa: ASGFGLDRSIEAF

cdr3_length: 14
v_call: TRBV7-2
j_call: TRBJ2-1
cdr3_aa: ASSLRGGLADNEQF

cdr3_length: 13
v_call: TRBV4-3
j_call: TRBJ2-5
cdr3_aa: ASSQDYGGPETQY

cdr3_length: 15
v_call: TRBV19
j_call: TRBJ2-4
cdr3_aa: ASSYRDRDGAKNIQY

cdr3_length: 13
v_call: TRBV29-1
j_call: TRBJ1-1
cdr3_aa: SVDGHQGVNTEAF

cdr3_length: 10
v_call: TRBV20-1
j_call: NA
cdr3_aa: SARQGPYEQY

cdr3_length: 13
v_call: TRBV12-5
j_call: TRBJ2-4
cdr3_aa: ASGLSGGNENIQY

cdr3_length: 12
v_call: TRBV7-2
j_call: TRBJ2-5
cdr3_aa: ASSRVDERETQY

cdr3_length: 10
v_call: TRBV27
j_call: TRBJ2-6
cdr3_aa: ASSLRGNVLT

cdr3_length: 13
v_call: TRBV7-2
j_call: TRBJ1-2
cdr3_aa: ASSFLPGGPYGYT

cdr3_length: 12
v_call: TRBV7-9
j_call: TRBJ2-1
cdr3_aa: ASSFGRTWDEQF

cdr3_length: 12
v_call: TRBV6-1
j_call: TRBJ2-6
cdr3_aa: ASVQGGGANVLT

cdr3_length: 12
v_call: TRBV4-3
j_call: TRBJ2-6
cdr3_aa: ASSQSPGANVLT

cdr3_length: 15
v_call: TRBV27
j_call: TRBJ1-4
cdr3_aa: ASTPSVRGKVLRKLF

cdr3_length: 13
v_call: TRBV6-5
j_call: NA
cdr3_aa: ASSYGAARRNEQF

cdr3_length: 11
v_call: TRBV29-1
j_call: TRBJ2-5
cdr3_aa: SVTDGNQETQY

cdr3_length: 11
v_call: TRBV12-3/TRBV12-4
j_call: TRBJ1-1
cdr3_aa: ASTEDRRTEAF

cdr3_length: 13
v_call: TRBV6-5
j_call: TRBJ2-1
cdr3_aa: ASSYAPLRYNEQF

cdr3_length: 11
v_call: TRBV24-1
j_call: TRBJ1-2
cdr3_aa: ATSDYSDGGYT

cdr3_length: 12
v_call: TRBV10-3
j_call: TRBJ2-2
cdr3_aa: AISSDPPPGELF

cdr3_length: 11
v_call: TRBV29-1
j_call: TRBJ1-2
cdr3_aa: SVDGGPSYGYT

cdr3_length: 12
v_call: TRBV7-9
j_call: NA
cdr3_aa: ASSLMGSSEGQY

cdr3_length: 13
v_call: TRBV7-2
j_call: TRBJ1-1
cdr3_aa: ASSLVLSENTEAF

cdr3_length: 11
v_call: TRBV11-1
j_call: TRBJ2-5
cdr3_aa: ASSRGPRETQY

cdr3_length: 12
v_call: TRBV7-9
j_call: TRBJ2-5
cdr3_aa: ASSLARTVETQY

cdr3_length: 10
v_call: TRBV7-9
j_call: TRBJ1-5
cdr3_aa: ASRGVNQPQH

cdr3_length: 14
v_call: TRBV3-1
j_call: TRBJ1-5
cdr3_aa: ASSPGEDLVYQPQH

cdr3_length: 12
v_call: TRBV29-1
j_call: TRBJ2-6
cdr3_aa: SVKVLSGANVLT

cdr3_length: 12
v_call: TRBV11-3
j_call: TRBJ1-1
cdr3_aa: ASSWGQGVSEAF

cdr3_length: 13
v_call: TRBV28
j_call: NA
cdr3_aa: ASSSGPLESYEQY

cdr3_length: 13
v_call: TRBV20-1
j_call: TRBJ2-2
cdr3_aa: SAQRSQENTGELF

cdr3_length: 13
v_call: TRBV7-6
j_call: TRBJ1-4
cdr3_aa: ASSPFDRGNEKLF

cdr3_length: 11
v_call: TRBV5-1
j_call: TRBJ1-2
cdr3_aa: ASSLDNYYGYT

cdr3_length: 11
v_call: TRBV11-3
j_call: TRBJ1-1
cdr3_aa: ASSLRETAEAF

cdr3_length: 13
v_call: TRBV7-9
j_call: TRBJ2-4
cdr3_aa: ASSLLAGTINIQY

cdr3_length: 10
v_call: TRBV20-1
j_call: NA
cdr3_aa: SARDDWDEQY

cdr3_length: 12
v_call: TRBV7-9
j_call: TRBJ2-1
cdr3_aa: ASSPTASYNEQF

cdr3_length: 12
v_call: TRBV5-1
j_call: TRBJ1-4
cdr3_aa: ASSRGSGNEKLF

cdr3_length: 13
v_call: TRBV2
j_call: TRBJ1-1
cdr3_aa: ASDGQGAMNTEAF